The source of this TCR beta chain is a study of TIL therapy for anti-PD-1-resistant metastatic lung cancer (dated by TCRdb to the early 2020s). The study in broad terms: Enrolled patients had a median age of around 50 years (range about 38-75) and a median tumor PD-L1 proportion score of around 6%. Across the cohort, whole-exome sequencing showed a median non-synonymous tumor mutation burden of around 1.4 mutations per megabase. T cell receptor beta sequencing of tumor and peripheral blood served to follow clonotypes across the tumor, the expanded TIL product, and serial blood samples. Most of the cohort had lung adenocarcinoma, several tumors were EGFR-mutant and two were ALK-rearranged, and half of the patients were current or former smokers.

Using bias-controlled multiplex PCR with the immunoSEQ v3 hsTCRB kit, the TCR beta CDR3 regions were amplified from genomic DNA. The TCR libraries were sequenced on an Illumina NextSeq 500 to 1.5 million to 2.5 million read pairs for survey level or 5-6 million read pairs for deep level. Processing in the source paper ran as follows. V, D and J genes were assigned, non-productive sequences were removed, and clonality was reported by immunoSEQ Analyzer software. Repertoires were compared by productive Simpson clonality and by the Morisita overlap index of productive TRB rearrangements between infused TIL and blood. Not all clones reach the TCRdb copy of this immuneACCESS table, which keeps in-frame sequences only. Checked studies attribute under half of the gap to unresolved V genes and leave the rest unexplained. Clone size and the V and J calls come from that table; the DNA yielded D and trimming. The sample table lists approximately 87,000 clones, about three fifths of them with a count of one. The ten largest make up approximately 11% of the sample.

This specimen's time point label, per the study, means: pre-treatment sample, taken before nivolumab and TIL therapy. The baseline tumor samples were excised metastases, mostly pleural nodules or supraclavicular lymph nodes, taken from the same resection that was used to grow TIL. Tumors were harvested prior to any PD-1/PD-L1 blockade, after which nivolumab was administered to patients, and lymphodepletion, expanded TIL infusion and IL-2 were given to patients who progressed. Between October 2017 and 2020, a dual-center phase I trial enrolled adults who had stage 4 NSCLC. Samples came from a single-arm, open-label phase I trial of tumor-infiltrating lymphocyte therapy with nivolumab in advanced non-small cell lung cancer. Parts of each resected tumor were snap-frozen in liquid nitrogen and kept at -80 degrees C. Tumor regions of interest were selected on H&E sections using laser-capture macrodissection, ground into roughly 14 mg aliquots, and extracted using Qiagen Allprep kits.

The CDR3 goes from the cysteine to the phenylalanine over 12 residues. Only CDR3 DNA remains: 36 bases, in frame from the first base. Based on the germline V gene, the CDR1 and CDR2 sequences are SQVTM and ANQGSEA. V is shortened by 8 bases, J by 1 base, and the region joining them spans 11 bases. This clone appeared a few times. The antigen it binds to is not known. It has no much larger one-base neighbor in the sample; base qualities were not kept. Overall results and qualifications from the work: Clonal turnover during TIL culture was high, and many clones enriched in the product were not detected in the baseline tumor, suggesting clonal contraction rather than faithful expansion. Higher clonality and lower diversity were observed in expanded TIL cultures than in baseline intratumoral T cells (median clonality about 6% vs 30%, p < 0.0001). The study protocol defined all tumor marker inferences as exploratory. Because the cohort was highly selected, with more treatment-naive, never-smoker and oncogene-addicted patients than is typical, generalizability is limited.

Recombination connected TRBV29-1 to TRBJ1-2, with no confidently assigned D gene. The sequence came from a person aged 25-80 years with non-small cell lung cancer. This sample comprised tumor tissue, obtained at baseline. For the CDR3, the sequence is CSPVIVNYGYTF. The nucleotide sequence reads TGCAGCCCAGTGATAGTTAACTATGGCTACACCTTC.